The clone carrying this T cell receptor (beta chain) was observed many times. This sample is part of a study of HIV-infected patients and healthy controls. Approximately 500 ng RNA was reverse transcribed with alpha and beta constant-region primers. Alpha and beta chain libraries were made separately by chain-specific third strand synthesis with multiplexing indices. TCRdb independently ran MiXCR on the 5' RACE reads; one entry per CDR3 protein. The sample lists approximately 9,300 distinct CDR3 sequences, approximately 6% occurring once. Antiretroviral therapy had run roughly three months, about 14 weeks, before follow-up blood collection. The repertoire came from unfractionated whole blood and reflected all unsorted peripheral T cells. The CDR3 runs to 15 residues. After removal of 6 bases from V and 6 bases from J, the junction contained 13 bases not matched to a gene. CDR1 and CDR2 (germline): PRHDT, FYEKMQ (reference sequence).

The rearrangement links TRBV13 to TRBJ2-7; 8 bases are a match to TRBD2. This clonotype was obtained from an adult with HIV infection. The donor label of this sample is uncertain. Sample: blood, taken during antiretroviral therapy. As DNA, the CDR3 is TGTGCCAGCAGGGTCCGGGGGGGAGATCGGCGCGAGCAGTACTTC. This gives the protein CASRVRGGDRREQYF.